The clone carrying this T cell receptor beta chain was seen a single time. Its antigen is currently unknown. These data originate in a study of shared clonotypes between healthy human individuals. About the study: Aged between 18 and 49, the donors were two women and a few men.

In replicate PCRs of sorted subsets, approximately 210 ng DNA, approximately 30,000 T cell genomes, was used. The data were produced by immunoSEQ multiplex PCR, yet TCRdb's version contains in-frame clones alone and is incomplete. Of over 1.4 million clones listed, around 95% were seen once; the top ten hold approximately 1%. CDR1 and CDR2 (germline): SGHNT, YENEEA. V lost 1 base to trimming and J lost 4 bases, with 4 bases between them. The CDR3 loop spans 13 amino acids. A split of CD4+ cells into CD45RA+ naive and CD45RA-negative memory subsets was performed. Study results and limitations: Clonotype sharing across several donors was observed for 5% to 6.5% of naive CD4 clonotypes.

This clonotype was sampled from a young man in good health. V gene TRBV11-3 combines with J gene TRBJ2-2; unclear D gene. Sequenced: naive CD4+ T cells sorted from blood. This sample's subset: CD45RA+ positively selected. CDR3 nucleotides: TGTGCCAGCAGCTTAGTTTCCACCGGGGAGCTGTTTTTT. Its protein is CASSLVSTGELFF.